A selection of T cell receptor beta chains follows, all from one sample in a study of blood T cell repertoires in COVID-19. TCRdb keeps only in-frame clones here, not all; method: immunoSEQ multiplex PCR. The repertoire holds about 190,000 clones, with roughly four fifths as singletons. Sequenced input: peripheral blood. The receptor source for this set is a woman between 50 and 59 years old with acute or convalescent COVID-19. CDR3s include the opening cysteine and the closing phenylalanine or tryptophan. D genes are given only for firm matches. Clone size appears in some rows only: once, few, many, or a class for an expanded clone.

len,v_gene,j_gene,d_gene,abundance,CDR3aa,CDR3nt
13,TRBV18,TRBJ2-7,-,once,CASSGGILYEQYF,TGTGCCAGCTCTGGCGGGATTCTCTACGAGCAGTACTTC
15,TRBV27,TRBJ2-2,-,-,CASSFGAGNTGELFF,TGTGCCAGCAGTTTCGGTGCAGGGAACACCGGGGAGCTGTTTTTT
15,TRBV7-2,TRBJ2-1,-,-,CASSLEARRGSEQFF,TGTGCCAGCAGCTTAGAGGCGCGTCGGGGGAGTGAGCAGTTCTTC
14,TRBV28,TRBJ1-5,-,-,CASSDRDSNQPQHF,TGTGCCAGCAGTGACAGAGATAGCAATCAGCCCCAGCATTTT
13,TRBV19,TRBJ1-5,-,-,CASSISPVTAQHF,TGTGCCAGTAGTATCAGCCCAGTTACAGCCCAGCATTTT
17,TRBV5-6,TRBJ2-4,-,-,CASSLRRGLLAKNIQYF,TGTGCCAGCAGCCTGAGGCGGGGGCTACTAGCCAAAAACATTCAGTACTTC
16,TRBV12-5,TRBJ1-2,TRBD1,-,CASGLVYPGQGGGYTF,TGTGCTAGTGGTTTGGTCTACCCTGGACAGGGTGGTGGCTACACCTTC
15,TRBV4-1,TRBJ2-3,-,-,CASSQVSSVGDTQYF,TGCGCCAGCAGCCAAGTCTCCTCGGTTGGAGATACGCAGTATTTT
18,TRBV14,TRBJ2-2,TRBD1,-,CASSQDIGGQGLDGELFF,TGTGCCAGCAGCCAAGATATCGGAGGACAGGGACTTGACGGGGAGCTGTTTTTT
15,TRBV9,TRBJ2-1,TRBD2,-,CASSPGLADYNEQFF,TGTGCCAGCAGCCCGGGACTAGCGGACTACAATGAGCAGTTCTTC
14,TRBV6-2/TRBV6-3,TRBJ2-7,-,-,CASSYPTDTYEQYF,TGTGCCAGCAGTTACCCAACAGATACCTACGAGCAGTACTTC
16,TRBV23-1,TRBJ2-7,-,-,CASSRKTGKKSYEQYF,TGCGCCAGCAGTCGAAAGACCGGGAAGAAATCCTACGAGCAGTACTTC
15,TRBV18,TRBJ2-7,-,-,CASSLGASETYEQYF,TGTGCCAGCTCCCTAGGGGCATCAGAAACCTACGAGCAGTACTTC
11,TRBV18,TRBJ2-3,-,-,CASSPRDTQYF,TGTGCCAGCTCACCCAGAGATACGCAGTATTTT
13,TRBV29-1,TRBJ2-2,TRBD1,-,CSAGTANTGELFF,TGCAGCGCCGGGACAGCGAACACCGGGGAGCTGTTTTTT
15,TRBV6-1,TRBJ1-2,TRBD1,-,CASSDAGQGNYGYTF,TGTGCCAGCAGTGACGCCGGACAGGGCAACTATGGCTACACCTTC
14,TRBV10-3,TRBJ2-3,TRBD1,-,CAIGGQPERGTQYF,TGTGCCATCGGGGGACAGCCAGAGAGGGGTACGCAGTATTTT
17,TRBV6-1,TRBJ2-2,TRBD2,once,CASSEEPLAARRGELFF,TGTGCCAGCAGTGAAGAACCCCTAGCGGCAAGACGAGGGGAGCTGTTTTTT
11,TRBV20-1,TRBJ2-7,-,-,CSAPHSYEQYF,TGCAGTGCTCCCCACAGCTACGAGCAGTACTTC
14,TRBV6-5,TRBJ1-2,-,-,CASKSGPGNYGYTF,TGTGCCAGCAAGTCAGGTCCGGGAAACTATGGCTACACCTTC
14,TRBV12-5,TRBJ2-2,-,-,CASGSEANTGELFF,TGTGCTAGTGGTAGCGAAGCGAACACCGGGGAGCTGTTTTTT
13,TRBV30,TRBJ1-4,-,-,CAWRGSTNEKLFF,TGTGCCTGGAGGGGCTCTACTAATGAAAAACTGTTTTTT
12,TRBV6-5,TRBJ2-7,-,-,CASRSGVHEQYF,TGTGCCAGCAGGTCAGGGGTCCACGAGCAGTACTTC
15,TRBV2,TRBJ1-1,TRBD1,few,CASITPRGQSGAAFF,TGTGCCAGCATCACCCCAAGGGGGCAGTCGGGTGCGGCTTTCTTT
17,TRBV27,TRBJ1-6,-,-,CASSAGRYNEGNSPLHF,TGTGCCAGCAGTGCCGGGAGATACAATGAGGGAAATTCACCCCTCCACTTT
13,TRBV30,TRBJ2-7,-,once,CAWSTGGPYEQYF,TGTGCCTGGAGTACTGGGGGCCCCTACGAGCAGTACTTC
14,TRBV19,TRBJ1-5,TRBD1,-,CASSREGQGQPQHF,TGTGCCAGTAGTAGAGAGGGACAGGGGCAGCCCCAGCATTTT
15,TRBV28,TRBJ2-2,TRBD2,-,CASRGLAGGTGELFF,TGTGCCAGCAGAGGACTAGCGGGAGGGACCGGGGAGCTGTTTTTT